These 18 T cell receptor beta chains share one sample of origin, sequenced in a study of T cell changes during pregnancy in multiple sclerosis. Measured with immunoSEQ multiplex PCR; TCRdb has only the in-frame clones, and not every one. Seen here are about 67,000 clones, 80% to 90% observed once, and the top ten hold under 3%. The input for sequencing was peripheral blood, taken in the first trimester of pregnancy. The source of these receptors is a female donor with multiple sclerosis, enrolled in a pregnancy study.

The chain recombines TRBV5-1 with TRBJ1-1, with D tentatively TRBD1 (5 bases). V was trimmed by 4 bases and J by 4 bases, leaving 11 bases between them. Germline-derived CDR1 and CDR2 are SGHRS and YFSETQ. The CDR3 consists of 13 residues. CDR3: CASSPRGGTEAFF. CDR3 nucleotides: TGCGCCAGCAGCCCTAGGGGAGGCACTGAAGCTTTCTTT. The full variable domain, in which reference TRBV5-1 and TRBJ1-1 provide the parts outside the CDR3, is KAGVTQTPRYLIKTRGQQVTLSCSPISGHRSVSWYQQTPGQGLQFLFEYFSETQRNKGNFPGRFSGRQFSNSRSEMNVSTLELGDSALYLCASSPRGGTEAFFGQGTRLTVV.

The CDR3 DNA reads TGTGCCAGCAGGGAAGCGCAGGGAGGGGTTTCCCAGTACTTC. Encoded protein: CASREAQGGVSQYF. The V call is TRBV27, the J call TRBJ2-5, with 7 bases identical to TRBD2. The germline V gene encodes CDR1 MNHEY and CDR2 SMNVEV (reference sequence). V lost 6 bases and J lost 9; bases outside the gene matches: 13. CDR3 length equals 14 residues.

Here the CDR3 reads CASSIKGHPYDNQPQHF. Here the CDR3 DNA reads TGTGCCAGCAGTATTAAGGGACATCCTTATGACAATCAGCCCCAGCATTTT. This rearrangement joins TRBV7-8 to TRBJ1-5; possibly TRBD1 for D (6 bases). The germline V gene has CDR1 SGHVS and CDR2 FQNEAQ. V was clipped by 6 bases and J by 3 bases, with 21 bases between them. The CDR3 is 17 amino acids.

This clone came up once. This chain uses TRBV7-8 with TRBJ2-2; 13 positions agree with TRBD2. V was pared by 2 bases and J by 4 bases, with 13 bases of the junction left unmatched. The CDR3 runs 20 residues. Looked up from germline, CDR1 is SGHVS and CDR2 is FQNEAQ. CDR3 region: CASSLRGWATSGRSTGELFF. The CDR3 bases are TGTGCCAGCAGCTTAAGGGGGTGGGCGACTAGCGGGAGGAGCACCGGGGAGCTGTTTTTT.

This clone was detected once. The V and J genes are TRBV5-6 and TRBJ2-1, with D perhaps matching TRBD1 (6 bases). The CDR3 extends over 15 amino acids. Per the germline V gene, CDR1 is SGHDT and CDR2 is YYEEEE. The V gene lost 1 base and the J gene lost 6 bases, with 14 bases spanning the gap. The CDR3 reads CASSLLQGLSNEQFF. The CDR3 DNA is TGTGCCAGCAGCTTGTTACAGGGCTTGAGCAATGAGCAGTTCTTC. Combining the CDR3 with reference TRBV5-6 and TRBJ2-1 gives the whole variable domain DAGVTQSPTHLIKTRGQQVTLRCSPKSGHDTVSWYQQALGQGPQFIFQYYEEEERQRGNFPDRFSGHQFPNYSSELNVNALLLGDSALYLCASSLLQGLSNEQFFGPGTRLTVL.

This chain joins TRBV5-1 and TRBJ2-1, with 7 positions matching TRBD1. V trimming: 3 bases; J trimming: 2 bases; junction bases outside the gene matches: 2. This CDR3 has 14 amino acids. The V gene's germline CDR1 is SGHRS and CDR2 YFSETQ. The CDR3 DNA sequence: TGCGCCAGCAGCTCCGGACAGGCCTACAATGAGCAGTTCTTC. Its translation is CASSSGQAYNEQFF. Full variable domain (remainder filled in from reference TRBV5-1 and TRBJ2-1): KAGVTQTPRYLIKTRGQQVTLSCSPISGHRSVSWYQQTPGQGLQFLFEYFSETQRNKGNFPGRFSGRQFSNSRSEMNVSTLELGDSALYLCASSSGQAYNEQFFGPGTRLTVL.

This CDR3 is CASSHRDRGYNEQFF. The CDR3 DNA is TGTGCCAGCAGCCACCGGGACAGGGGCTACAATGAGCAGTTCTTC. This rearrangement joins TRBV5-4 to TRBJ2-1; 10 nucleotides align to TRBD1. J gave up 3 bases and V 4 bases, and 4 bases lay outside the gene matches. Germline V gene lookup returns CDR1 SGHNT and CDR2 YYREEE (reference sequence). The CDR3 runs to 15 residues.

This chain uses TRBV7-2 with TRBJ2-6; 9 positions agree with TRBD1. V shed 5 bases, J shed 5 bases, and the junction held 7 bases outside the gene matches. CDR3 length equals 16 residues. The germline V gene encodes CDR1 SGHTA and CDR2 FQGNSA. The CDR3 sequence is CASSHRDRAWANVLTF. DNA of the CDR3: TGTGCCAGCAGCCACCGGGACAGGGCTTGGGCCAACGTCCTGACTTTC.

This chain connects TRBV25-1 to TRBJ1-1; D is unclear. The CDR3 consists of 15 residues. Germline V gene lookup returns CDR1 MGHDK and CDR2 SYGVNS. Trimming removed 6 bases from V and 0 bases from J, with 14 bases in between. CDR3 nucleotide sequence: TGTGCCAGCAGCGACCGTGCGGGGATGAACACTGAAGCTTTCTTT. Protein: CASSDRAGMNTEAFF.

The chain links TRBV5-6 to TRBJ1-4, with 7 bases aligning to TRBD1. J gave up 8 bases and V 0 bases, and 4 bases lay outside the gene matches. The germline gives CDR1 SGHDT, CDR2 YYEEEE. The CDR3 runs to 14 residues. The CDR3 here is CASSLAGGGEKLFF. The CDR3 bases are TGTGCCAGCAGCTTGGCAGGGGGTGGCGAAAAACTGTTTTTT.

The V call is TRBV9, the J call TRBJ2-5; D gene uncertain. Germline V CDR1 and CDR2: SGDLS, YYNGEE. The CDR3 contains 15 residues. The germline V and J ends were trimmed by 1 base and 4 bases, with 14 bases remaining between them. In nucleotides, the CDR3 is TGTGCCAGCAGCGTATGGGCAGGCTTGGGAGAGACCCAGTACTTC. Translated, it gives CASSVWAGLGETQYF. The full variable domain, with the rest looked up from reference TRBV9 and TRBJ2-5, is DSGVTQTPKHLITATGQRVTLRCSPRSGDLSVYWYQQSLDQGLQFLIQYYNGEERAKGNILERFSAQQFPDLHSELNLSSLELGDSALYFCASSVWAGLGETQYFGPGTRLLVL.

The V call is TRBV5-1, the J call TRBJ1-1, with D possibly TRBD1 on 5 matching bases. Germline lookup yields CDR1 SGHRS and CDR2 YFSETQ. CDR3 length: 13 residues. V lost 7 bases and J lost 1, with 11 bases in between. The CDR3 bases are TGCGCCAGCGGAGGGACGACGAACACTGAAGCTTTCTTT. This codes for CASGGTTNTEAFF.

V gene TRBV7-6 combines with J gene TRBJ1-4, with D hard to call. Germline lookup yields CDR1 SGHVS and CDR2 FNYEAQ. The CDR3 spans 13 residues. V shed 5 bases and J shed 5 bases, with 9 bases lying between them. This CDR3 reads CASSPTENEKLFF. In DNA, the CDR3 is TGTGCCAGCAGCCCTACCGAGAATGAAAAACTGTTTTTT.

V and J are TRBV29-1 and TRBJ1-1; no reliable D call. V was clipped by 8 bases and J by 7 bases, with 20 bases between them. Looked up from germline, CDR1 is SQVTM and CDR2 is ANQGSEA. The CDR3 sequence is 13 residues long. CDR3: CSSPTPLSGEAFF. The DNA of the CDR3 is TGCAGCTCCCCGACCCCGCTGAGCGGTGAAGCTTTCTTT.

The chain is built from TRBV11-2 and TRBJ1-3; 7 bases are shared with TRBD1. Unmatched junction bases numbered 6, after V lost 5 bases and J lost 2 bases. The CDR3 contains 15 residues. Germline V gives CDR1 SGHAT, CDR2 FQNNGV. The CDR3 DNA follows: TGTGCCAGCAGCCCCCTACAGGGGCCTGGAAACACCATATATTTT. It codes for CASSPLQGPGNTIYF. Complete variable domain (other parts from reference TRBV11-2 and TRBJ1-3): EAGVAQSPRYKIIEKRQSVAFWCNPISGHATLYWYQQILGQGPKLLIQFQNNGVVDDSQLPKDRFSAERLKGVDSTLKIQPAKLEDSAVYLCASSPLQGPGNTIYFGEGSWLTVV.

The CDR3 DNA reads as TGCGCCAGCAGCGTACAGGGGGGAGATGGCTACACCTTC. Its protein product is CASSVQGGDGYTF. V and J are TRBV5-1 and TRBJ1-2; 8 positions match TRBD1. The CDR3 is 13 amino acids. From germline, CDR1 is SGHRS and CDR2 YFSETQ. V trimming: 4 bases; J trimming: 6 bases; junction bases outside the gene matches: 5.

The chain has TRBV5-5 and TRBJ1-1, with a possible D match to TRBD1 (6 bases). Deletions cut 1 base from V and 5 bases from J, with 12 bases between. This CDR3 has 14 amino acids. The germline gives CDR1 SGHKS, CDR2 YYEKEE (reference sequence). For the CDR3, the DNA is TGTGCCAGCAGCTTGTGGGGGCAGAGAACTGAAGCTTTCTTT. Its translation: CASSLWGQRTEAFF.

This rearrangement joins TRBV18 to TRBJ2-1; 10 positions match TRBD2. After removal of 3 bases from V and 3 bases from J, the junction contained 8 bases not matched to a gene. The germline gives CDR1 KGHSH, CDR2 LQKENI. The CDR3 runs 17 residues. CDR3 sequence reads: CASSPPSGGRDYNEQFF. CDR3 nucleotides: TGTGCCAGCTCACCCCCTAGCGGGGGAAGAGACTACAATGAGCAGTTCTTC.